These 21 T cell receptor beta chains were sequenced from one sample in a study of T cells expressing NK-cell markers. After re-calling the 5' RACE reads, TCRdb lists one entry per CDR3 protein, DNA absent. The sample features around 380,000 distinct CDR3 sequences, with roughly 10% in its top ten. The sequencing sample was made of blood T cells: a sorted CD56 or NKG2C T cell subset, CD4+ or CD8+ T cells, or bulk PBMC T cells (not recorded which). All receptors come from a woman between 45 and 60 years old in good health.

The rearrangement links TRBV5-1 to TRBJ2-3; as DNA is missing, the TRBD1 call by TCRdb cannot be tested. This CDR3 has 17 amino acids. CDR1 and CDR2 from the germline V gene are SGHRS and YFSETQ. CDR3 region: CASIEGASPSFTDTQYF.

The chain joins TRBV6-4 to TRBJ2-7. The germline V gene encodes CDR1 MRHNA and CDR2 SNTAGT. This CDR3 is built from 13 residues. CDR3: CASSAASSYEQYF.

The V gene is TRBV4-1, the J gene TRBJ2-7; TCRdb designates TRBD2, a call that cannot be tested without DNA. The CDR3 runs to 15 residues. Germline CDR1 and CDR2: MGHRA and YSYEKL. The CDR3 here is CASSQGLGSGYEQYF.

This chain joins TRBV4-1 and TRBJ2-4; TCRdb's assignment of TRBD2 cannot be checked, as there is no DNA. This CDR3 is 21 amino acids long. Germline CDR1 MGHRA, CDR2 YSYEKL. CDR3 protein: CASSQVVAGVIVVSAKNIQYF.

The chain joins TRBV27 to TRBJ2-7; TCRdb picks TRBD2, but there is no DNA to check that call. Germline lookup yields CDR1 MNHEY and CDR2 SMNVEV (reference sequence). The CDR3 consists of 15 residues. The CDR3 region is CASRWTGTSGREQYF.

V usage is TRBV20-1 and J usage is TRBJ2-1; TCRdb proposes TRBD1, but this gene call is untestable without DNA. CDR3 length: 14 amino acids. From germline, CDR1 is DFQATT and CDR2 SNEGSKA (reference sequence). CDR3 sequence: CSARGPQDYNEQFF.

The chain joins TRBV7-9 to TRBJ2-1; TCRdb's D gene call, TRBD1, goes unchecked for lack of DNA. Germline lookup yields CDR1 SEHNR and CDR2 FQNEAQ (reference sequence). The CDR3 spans 12 residues. The CDR3 reads CATHPGLNEQFF.

CDR3 amino acids: CSGIPTGYGYTF. The chain uses TRBV20-1 and TRBJ1-2; TCRdb lists TRBD1, though no DNA is available to test this call. Germline CDR1 is DFQATT and CDR2 is SNEGSKA (reference sequence). CDR3 length: 12 residues.

V usage is TRBV4-1 and J usage is TRBJ2-1; TCRdb's assignment of TRBD1 cannot be checked, as there is no DNA. The germline CDR1 and CDR2 sequences are MGHRA and YSYEKL. The length of the CDR3 is 16 residues. CDR3 protein: CASSQDPGTAYNEQFF.

This chain joins TRBV11-2 and TRBJ1-1. The CDR3 runs 13 residues. The germline V gene has CDR1 SGHAT and CDR2 FQNNGV. The CDR3 spells CASSLEDRTEAFF.

The chain joins TRBV29-1 to TRBJ1-2; checking the TCRdb D call of TRBD1 is not possible without DNA. The CDR3 contains 13 residues. Germline CDR1 and CDR2: SQVTM and ANQGSEA. The CDR3 loop is CSVSPQGTGDYTF.

The CDR3 spells CSVAGLPDISTYNEQFF. The rearrangement links TRBV29-1 to TRBJ2-1; TCRdb designates TRBD2, a call that cannot be tested without DNA. This CDR3 has 17 amino acids. Germline V gene data show CDR1 as SQVTM and CDR2 as ANQGSEA.

The chain links TRBV7-2 to TRBJ1-5; TCRdb's D gene call, TRBD1, goes unchecked for lack of DNA. CDR3 length: 13 amino acids. Germline CDR1 reads SGHTA; CDR2 reads FQGNSA. CDR3 residues: CASSGQHNQPQHF. Filled out from reference TRBV7-2 and TRBJ1-5, the complete variable domain reads GAGVSQSPSNKVTEKGKDVELRCDPISGHTALYWYRQSLGQGLEFLIYFQGNSAPDKSGLPSDRFSAERTGGSVSTLTIQRTQQEDSAVYLCASSGQHNQPQHFGDGTRLSIL.

The J gene is TRBJ2-7, the V gene TRBV25-1; the D call from TCRdb, TRBD2, cannot be confirmed without DNA. Germline loops: CDR1 MGHDK, CDR2 SYGVNS. The CDR3 runs to 15 residues. The CDR3 sequence is CASSDPASGRGRQYF.

V usage is TRBV4-1 and J usage is TRBJ2-2; TCRdb indicates TRBD2, and absent DNA this call remains unverified. Germline V gives CDR1 MGHRA, CDR2 YSYEKL. The CDR3 is 13 amino acids. The CDR3: CASSPAAPGELFF.

The rearrangement links TRBV12-3 or TRBV12-4 to TRBJ2-6; TCRdb's D call of TRBD2 is untestable without DNA. This CDR3 is built from 19 residues. The CDR3 region is CASSPTLKGPRLGANVLTF.

The J gene is TRBJ1-4, the V gene TRBV5-1; with no DNA, the TCRdb D assignment of TRBD1 cannot be verified. The CDR3 is made up of 14 amino acids. Germline CDR1 SGHRS, CDR2 YFSETQ. This CDR3 reads CASSLRQGGEKLFF. The variable domain in full, with the rest retrieved from reference TRBV5-1 and TRBJ1-4, is KAGVTQTPRYLIKTRGQQVTLSCSPISGHRSVSWYQQTPGQGLQFLFEYFSETQRNKGNFPGRFSGRQFSNSRSEMNVSTLELGDSALYLCASSLRQGGEKLFFGSGTQLSVL.

This chain links TRBV20-1 with TRBJ2-3; TCRdb designates TRBD1, a call that cannot be tested without DNA. Germline assignment: CDR1 DFQATT and CDR2 SNEGSKA (reference sequence). The CDR3 has 16 residues. The chain's CDR3 is CSVPGAPLSGTDTQYF.

The chain uses TRBV5-1 and TRBJ2-1; without DNA, the TCRdb call of TRBD1 cannot be checked. This CDR3 has 12 amino acids. Germline CDR1 and CDR2: SGHRS and YFSETQ. The CDR3 sequence: CASTQGDNEQFF.

V usage is TRBV4-1 and J usage is TRBJ2-3; TCRdb designates TRBD2, a call that cannot be tested without DNA. The CDR3 sequence is 15 residues long. In germline, CDR1 is MGHRA, CDR2 YSYEKL. CDR3 sequence: CASSPPRTSGHTQYF.

The J gene is TRBJ1-2, the V gene TRBV20-1. This CDR3 is 11 amino acids long. Per the germline V gene, CDR1 is DFQATT and CDR2 is SNEGSKA (reference sequence). CDR3 protein: CSAKGGYGYTF.